A selection of T cell receptor beta chains follows, all from one sample in a study of T cell changes during pregnancy in multiple sclerosis. Method: immunoSEQ multiplex PCR; TCRdb's copy keeps in-frame clones and lacks some. The data hold 60,000 to 90,000 clones, with about 92% observed a single time. Sequences were derived from peripheral blood, sampled after pregnancy. The origin of the receptors is a female donor in good health, enrolled as a control in a pregnancy study. Each CDR3 is given with its conserved first and last residue. Fields, in order: J gene, D gene, V gene, clone size, CDR3 DNA, CDR3 protein. The D gene is left open where the match is weak. Rows give clone size only sometimes, using once, few, many, or a class for an expanded clone.

>TRBJ1-2|TRBD1|TRBV7-9|NA
TGTGCCAGCAGCTCTGGGACAGGGGGTGGCTACACCTTC
CASSSGTGGGYTF
>TRBJ2-1|TRBD2|TRBV7-3|NA
TGTGCCAGCCCCTCCGGACTAGCGGGGGGGCGGTCCTACAATGAGCAGTTCTTC
CASPSGLAGGRSYNEQFF
>TRBJ2-7|TRBD2|TRBV6-5|few
TGTGCCAGCAGTTACGGGACTAGCGCCTACGAGCAGTACTTC
CASSYGTSAYEQYF
>TRBJ2-3|TRBD1|TRBV7-2|NA
TGTGCCAGCAGCTCCCAGACAGGGCCAGATACGCAGTATTTT
CASSSQTGPDTQYF
>TRBJ2-1|NA|TRBV9|NA
TGTGCCAGCAGCCCTACTTGGGACTTCCGCGGTGAGCAGTTCTTC
CASSPTWDFRGEQFF
>TRBJ1-5|NA|TRBV5-6|NA
TGTGCCAGCAGCTTGGGAGGGCCAGCCTCTTCGGGCAATCAGCCCCAGCATTTT
CASSLGGPASSGNQPQHF
>TRBJ2-3|TRBD2|TRBV19|NA
TGTGCCAGTAGCCTTCGGACTAGCGGGAGAGTAGATACGCAGTATTTT
CASSLRTSGRVDTQYF
>TRBJ1-5|TRBD1|TRBV2|NA
TGTGCCAGCAGTGAAAGGGGGCGGACCCAGCCCCAGCATTTT
CASSERGRTQPQHF
>TRBJ2-7|TRBD1|TRBV10-2|NA
TGCGCCAGCAGTAAACCGGGACAGGGAGGTATTAAGCCCTACGAGCAGTACTTC
CASSKPGQGGIKPYEQYF
>TRBJ1-2|NA|TRBV29-1|NA
TGCAGCGTTGAAGTATTGGCTGGCTACACCTTC
CSVEVLAGYTF
>TRBJ1-3|NA|TRBV9|NA
TGTGCCAGCAGCGAATCGACAGGCACCTCTGGAAACACCATATATTTT
CASSESTGTSGNTIYF
>TRBJ1-4|NA|TRBV19|once
TGTGCCAGTAGTATCTTGGCAGGGGAGGGGGAAAAACTGTTTTTT
CASSILAGEGEKLFF
>TRBJ2-1|NA|TRBV7-9|NA
TGTGCCAGCAGCTTAGAGCACAGCTCCTACAATGAGCAGTTCTTC
CASSLEHSSYNEQFF
>TRBJ1-2|TRBD1|TRBV30|NA
TGTGCCTGGAGGCAAAAGACAGGGTCGGGAGGCTACACCTTC
CAWRQKTGSGGYTF
>TRBJ1-1|NA|TRBV5-8|NA
TGTGCCAGCAGCTTGGTGCAGGTAGTGAACACTGAAGCTTTCTTT
CASSLVQVVNTEAFF
>TRBJ1-1|TRBD1|TRBV2|NA
TGTGCCAGCAGCGGGTCCCGGACAGGGGGAACTGAAGCTTTCTTT
CASSGSRTGGTEAFF
>TRBJ2-4|TRBD1|TRBV28|NA
TGTGCCAGCAGTCCAGGGGGATCCGTTGGCAAAAACATTCAGTACTTC
CASSPGGSVGKNIQYF
>TRBJ1-2|NA|TRBV30|NA
TGTGCCTGGACTACAGGGCATGGTGGCTACACCTTC
CAWTTGHGGYTF
>TRBJ1-6|NA|TRBV6-5|few
TGTGCCAGCAGTTACTCGCTAGGGGCTGGTTCACCCCTCCACTTT
CASSYSLGAGSPLHF
>TRBJ1-6|NA|TRBV10-3|NA
TGTGCCATCAGTGAACGGGACTCCTATAATTCACCCCTCCACTTT
CAISERDSYNSPLHF
>TRBJ2-4|TRBD1|TRBV18|NA
TGTGCCAGCTCATCCGGACAGGGGTCCAAAAACATTCAGTACTTC
CASSSGQGSKNIQYF
>TRBJ2-5|NA|TRBV11-3|NA
TGTGCCAGCAGATTAGAGGGGGGTCCTCAAGAGACCCAGTACTTC
CASRLEGGPQETQYF
>TRBJ2-6|TRBD1|TRBV5-1|NA
TGCGCCAGCAGCTGGGGACAGAGGGTTGGTTCTGGGGCCAACGTCCTGACTTTC
CASSWGQRVGSGANVLTF
>TRBJ1-6|TRBD1|TRBV7-2|NA
TGTGCCAGCAGCCCGTCCGACAGGGTTAATAATTCACCCCTCCACTTT
CASSPSDRVNNSPLHF
>TRBJ2-3|TRBD2|TRBV13|NA
TGTGCCAGCAGCTTATTAGCGGGGCCGAACACAGATACGCAGTATTTT
CASSLLAGPNTDTQYF
>TRBJ2-3|NA|TRBV7-9|NA
TGTGCCAGCAGCCAGAGGACAGGCACAGATACGCAGTATTTT
CASSQRTGTDTQYF
>TRBJ1-1|NA|TRBV6-5|once
TGTGCCAGCAGTTACTCTATGACAGGGAACACTGAAGCTTTCTTT
CASSYSMTGNTEAFF
>TRBJ1-5|NA|TRBV6-5|NA
TGTGCCAGCAGCCTGTCCCCGGCGGTTCAGCCCCAGCATTTT
CASSLSPAVQPQHF
>TRBJ2-7|TRBD2|TRBV27|NA
TGTGCCAGCAGTTTATACGCGGGAGGTTACGAGCAGTACTTC
CASSLYAGGYEQYF
>TRBJ1-1|TRBD1|TRBV5-1|NA
TGCGCCAGCAGCTTGACAGCGACAGGGGGGAACACTGAAGCTTTCTTT
CASSLTATGGNTEAFF
>TRBJ2-1|NA|TRBV18|NA
TGTGCCAGCTCGGAGAGACTAGGGTCCTACAATGAGCAGTTCTTC
CASSERLGSYNEQFF
>TRBJ2-3|NA|TRBV2|NA
TGTGCCAGCGGCTCAGGATACAGCACAGATACGCAGTATTTT
CASGSGYSTDTQYF
>TRBJ2-3|TRBD1|TRBV11-1|NA
TGTGCCAGCAGCTTAGACAGGGGCGAGCCAGATACGCAGTATTTT
CASSLDRGEPDTQYF
>TRBJ2-3|TRBD2|TRBV7-7|once
TGTGCTAGCAGCTTAGGCAGCGGGAGTTCTGATACGCAGTATTTT
CASSLGSGSSDTQYF
>TRBJ1-2|NA|TRBV6-5|NA
TGTGCCAGCAGTTCCATGAGGGCGGGTGGCTACACCTTC
CASSSMRAGGYTF
>TRBJ2-7|TRBD2|TRBV7-8|NA
TGTGCCAGCAGCCGCCTCGGGGGGACGGGCGGGGAGCAGTACTTC
CASSRLGGTGGEQYF
>TRBJ2-1|TRBD1|TRBV19|NA
TGTGCCAGTAAGAGGTCAGGGGGTCAAGGTGAGCAGTTCTTC
CASKRSGGQGEQFF
>TRBJ1-1|TRBD1|TRBV19|NA
TGTGCCAGTAGGCGGAAACAGGGACAGTCTGAAGCTTTCTTT
CASRRKQGQSEAFF
>TRBJ1-2|NA|TRBV6-4|few
TGTGCCAGCAGTGACTCGGAGTCCGGGGGAGGCTACACCTTC
CASSDSESGGGYTF
>TRBJ1-5|TRBD1|TRBV4-1|NA
TGCGCCAGCAGCCAAGGGGACAGGGTAGCGGAGCAGCCCCAGCATTTT
CASSQGDRVAEQPQHF
>TRBJ2-7|NA|TRBV7-6|NA
TGTGCCAGCAGCCCCATTTTGGAGACCTACGAGCAGTACTTC
CASSPILETYEQYF
>TRBJ1-2|TRBD1|TRBV30|NA
TGTGCCTCGACAGGGGCAGGCGGCTACACCTTC
CASTGAGGYTF
>TRBJ2-3|TRBD2|TRBV11-1|NA
TGTGCCAGCAGCTTAGGGCTAGCGGGAGGCACAGATACGCAGTATTTT
CASSLGLAGGTDTQYF
>TRBJ2-1|NA|TRBV27|once
TGTGCCAGCGGGGGCCCCTACAATGAGCAGTTCTTC
CASGGPYNEQFF
>TRBJ1-5|NA|TRBV28|NA
TGTGCCAGCAGTACCCCCGGGACACCATATCAGCCCCAGCATTTT
CASSTPGTPYQPQHF
>TRBJ2-7|TRBD2|TRBV7-9|NA
TGTGCCAGCAGCTCCACAGCGGGAGGGCCCTACGAGCAGTACTTC
CASSSTAGGPYEQYF
>TRBJ1-1|TRBD1|TRBV6-5|NA
TGTGCCAGCAGTTACTCTGACAGGGGCGGCACTGAAGCTTTCTTT
CASSYSDRGGTEAFF
>TRBJ1-2|TRBD1|TRBV10-1|NA
TGCGCCACCCAGGGGGCGCGGGACTATGGCTACACCTTC
CATQGARDYGYTF
>TRBJ1-2|TRBD1|TRBV9|NA
TGTGCCAGCAGCACCCGACAGGGGCGTTCTGGCTACACCTTC
CASSTRQGRSGYTF
>TRBJ2-7|TRBD2|TRBV5-1|once
TGCGCCAGCAGCGTACTAGCGACTGGGGGCTACGAGCAGTACTTC
CASSVLATGGYEQYF
>TRBJ1-2|NA|TRBV19|NA
TGTGCCAGTAGTATAGAGTCAACGGACTATGGCTACACCTTC
CASSIESTDYGYTF
>TRBJ2-4|NA|TRBV7-2|NA
TGTGCCAGCAGCTTAGGGAGAGGGTCAGCCAAAAACATTCAGTACTTC
CASSLGRGSAKNIQYF
>TRBJ1-2|NA|TRBV7-9|NA
TGTGCCAGCAGCTTGAGGCAGGGAATCCACTATGGCTACACCTTC
CASSLRQGIHYGYTF